Sequencing of this TCR beta chain was carried out in a study of blood T cell repertoires in COVID-19. Study overall: COVID-19 samples collected from the United States, Italy and Spain covered acute and convalescent phases. From T cells, B-cell-depleted T cells, or PBMCs came the material, which was cDNA or gDNA.

The Seattle site enrolled patients during active infection and followed them longitudinally. As originally analysed: How many nucleated cells were present was estimated from reference gene primer amplification. Clones were read by immunoSEQ multiplex PCR, and TCRdb kept only the in-frame ones, dropping some. The V and J calls and clone size come from that table; D and trimming were worked out from the DNA. Found here are more than 250,000 clones, about 91% of them singletons; the top ten hold 1.5% to 2%. The sample was peripheral blood. The receptor was derived from a woman under 40 with COVID-19, enrolled during active disease.

The CDR3 coding sequence is TGTGCCAGCAGTCCAACAGTGACCTACGAGCAGTACTTC. The encoded protein is CASSPTVTYEQYF. This sequence joins TRBV12-3 or TRBV12-4 and TRBJ2-7; D remains unclear. With 5 bases removed from V and 2 bases from J, the gap between germline ends came to 10 bases. This CDR3 region has 13 residues.